The clone carrying this T cell receptor (beta chain) was seen just once. Its antigen is as yet unknown. This entry belongs to a study of T-cell reconstitution after alpha-beta-depleted transplantation in children. During its preparation, the TCRbeta library received unique molecular identifiers. TCRdb redid the calling of the PCR reads with MiXCR, one entry per CDR3 protein. The repertoire has about 980,000 distinct CDR3 sequences, 25% to 35% of them found once; the top ten carry about 28%. V was shortened by 8 bases and J by 6 bases, with 16 bases between the two germline ends. Germline V gives CDR1 DFQATT, CDR2 SNEGSKA (reference sequence). The CDR3 has 12 amino acids. General study findings and limits: There were some patients whose high TCRbeta diversity at day 60 came from surviving recipient T cells and thymic progenitors. Hyperexpanded clones declined; after one year, newly produced T cells mostly supplied diversity. Expanded graft clones, several hundred of them, were reportedly the source of alpha-beta T cells about two months after transplant.

The receptor's source is a boy younger than two who had a stem cell transplant for SCID, so the T cells may come from the graft donor. This chain connects TRBV20-1 to TRBJ2-5, with a weak D call TRBD2 (6 bases). The sequencing here drew on PBMCs, mostly from graft donor cells, taken 360 days after TCRalphabeta/CD19-depleted stem cell transplant. The CDR3 loop reads CSPRASAQTQYF. In nucleotides, the CDR3 is TGCAGTCCCCGGGCTAGCGCACAGACCCAGTACTTC.